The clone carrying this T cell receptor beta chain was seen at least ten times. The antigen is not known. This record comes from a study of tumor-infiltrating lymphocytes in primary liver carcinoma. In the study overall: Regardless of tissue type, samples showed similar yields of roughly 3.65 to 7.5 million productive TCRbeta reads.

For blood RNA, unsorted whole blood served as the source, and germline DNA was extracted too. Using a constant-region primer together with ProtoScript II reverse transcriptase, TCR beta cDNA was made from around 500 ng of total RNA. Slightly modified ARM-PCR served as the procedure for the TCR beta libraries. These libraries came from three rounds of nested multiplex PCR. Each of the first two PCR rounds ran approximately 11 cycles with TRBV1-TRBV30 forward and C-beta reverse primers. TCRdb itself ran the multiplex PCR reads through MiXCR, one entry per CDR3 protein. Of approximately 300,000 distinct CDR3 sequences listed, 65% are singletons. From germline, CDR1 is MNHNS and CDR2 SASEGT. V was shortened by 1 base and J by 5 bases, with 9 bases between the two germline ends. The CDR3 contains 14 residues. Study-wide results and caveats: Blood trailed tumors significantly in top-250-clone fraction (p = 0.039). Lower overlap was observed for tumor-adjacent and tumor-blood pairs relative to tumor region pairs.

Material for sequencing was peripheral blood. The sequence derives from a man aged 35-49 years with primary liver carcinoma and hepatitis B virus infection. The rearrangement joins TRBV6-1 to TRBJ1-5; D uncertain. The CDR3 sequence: CASSEGGNDQPQHF. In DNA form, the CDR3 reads TGTGCCAGCAGTGAAGGGGGAAATGATCAGCCCCAGCATTTT.